This entry features one TCR beta chain sequence. The sample is drawn from a study of long-term antiretroviral therapy in people with HIV. Sequencing used immunoSEQ v3.0 at survey level. Clones were sequenced by immunoSEQ multiplex PCR, and TCRdb holds only the in-frame ones, with some missing. The sample holds 15,000 to 20,000 clones, around 80% seen once. The V gene end was trimmed by 3 bases and the J gene end by 0 bases; junction bases not matched to a gene: 3. CDR1 is LGHNA and CDR2 is YSLEER in the germline V gene. This CDR3 has 17 amino acids. The rearrangement uses TRBV4-3 and TRBJ2-3, with 13 bases identical to TRBD2. The sample here was unsorted PBMCs, taken 0.3 years before starting antiretroviral therapy. The TCR sequence derives from a man in his fifties with HIV. The CDR3 reads CASSQGTSGISTDTQYF. CDR3 nucleotides: TGCGCCAGCAGCCAGGGGACTAGCGGGATAAGCACAGATACGCAGTATTTT.